The present T cell receptor (beta chain) was sequenced within a study of CXCR3-negative and CXCR3-positive naive CD8 T cells. Findings of the study overall: Compared with CXCR3-negative naive cells, CXCR3-positive naive cells showed more hydrophobic TRB CDR3s. Diversity in memory CD8+ cells fell much lower than the comparably high levels seen in both naive subsets.

UMI labels and 5' RACE were used to prepare the TRB cDNA libraries. TCRdb derives one entry per CDR3 protein from the 5' RACE reads, leaving out DNA. The repertoire shows around 120,000 distinct CDR3 sequences; the top ten hold about 0.62%. This CDR3 region has 13 residues. The germline gives CDR1 MGHRA, CDR2 YSYEKL. As regards this clonotype: Its target is not known.

The origin of this receptor is a human donor in good health. Some clones in this sample may be carry-over from other donors' samples. The sample comprised naive CXCR3+ CD8+ T cells from blood. Specified subset: CD45RO-CCR7+CD27+CD95- naive CD8+ T cells expressing CXCR3 (TNR3+). This chain uses TRBV4-1 with TRBJ2-3; TCRdb selects TRBD2, and the lack of DNA leaves this call unchecked. The CDR3: CASSPAGADTQYF.